The T cell receptor (beta chain) described here comes from a study of blood T cell repertoires in COVID-19. The CDR3 length is 13 residues. V lost 6 bases, J lost 9 bases, and 15 bases lay in between. CDR1 and CDR2 from the germline V gene are SNHLY and FYNNEI. The repertoire was sequenced with immunoSEQ multiplex PCR; TCRdb's copy has only in-frame clones and lacks some. Here the sample spans about 330,000 clones, 86% being singletons. The specimen was peripheral blood. This TCR was recovered from a woman between 45 and 60 years old with acute or convalescent COVID-19. The J gene is TRBJ2-1, the V gene TRBV2, with D possibly matching TRBD2 (6 bases). CDR3: CASRVRRDGEQFF. CDR3 nucleotide sequence: TGTGCCAGCAGGGTCCGGCGGGACGGTGAGCAGTTCTTC. Full variable domain (rest looked up from reference TRBV2 and TRBJ2-1): EPEVTQTPSHQVTQMGQEVILRCVPISNHLYFYWYRQILGQKVEFLVSFYNNEISEKSEIFDDQFSVERPDGSNFTLKIRSTKLEDSAMYFCASRVRRDGEQFFGPGTRLTVL.